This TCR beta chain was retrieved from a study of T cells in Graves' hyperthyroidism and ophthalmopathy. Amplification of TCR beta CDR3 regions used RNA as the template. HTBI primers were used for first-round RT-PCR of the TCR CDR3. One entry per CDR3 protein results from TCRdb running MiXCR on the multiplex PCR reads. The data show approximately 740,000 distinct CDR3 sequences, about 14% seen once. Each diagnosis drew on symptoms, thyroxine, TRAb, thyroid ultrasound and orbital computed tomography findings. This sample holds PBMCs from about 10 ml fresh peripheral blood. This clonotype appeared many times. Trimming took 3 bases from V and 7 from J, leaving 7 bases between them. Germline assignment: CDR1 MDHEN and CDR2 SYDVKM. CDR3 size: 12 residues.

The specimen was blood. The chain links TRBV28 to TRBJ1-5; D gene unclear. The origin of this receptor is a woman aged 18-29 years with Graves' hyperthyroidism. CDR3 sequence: CASSFFVQPQHF. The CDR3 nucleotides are TGTGCCAGCAGTTTTTTTGTCCAGCCCCAGCATTTT. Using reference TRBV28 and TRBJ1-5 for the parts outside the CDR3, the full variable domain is DVKVTQSSRYLVKRTGEKVFLECVQDMDHENMFWYRQDPGLGLRLIYFSYDVKMKEKGDIPEGYSVSREKKERFSLILESASTNQTSMYLCASSFFVQPQHFGDGTRLSIL.